This note documents a single T cell receptor (beta chain) sequence. The antigen remains undetermined. This sample is part of a study of cytomegalovirus exposure and HLA in healthy donors. Both 60 Vbeta primers and 13 Jbeta primers went into the PCR. The repertoire was sequenced with immunoSEQ multiplex PCR; TCRdb's copy has only in-frame clones and lacks some. The repertoire holds about 130,000 clones, around 8.5% seen once, with 5% to 6% in the top ten. Study-wide findings and caveats: TCR beta V segments were, for the most part, productive about 87% or about 30% of the time in an earlier analysis. Later analysis identified a missense DCLRE1C variant that was linked to TCR beta V- and J-gene trimming. Sequencing depth across donors, presence/absence analyses assumed, was roughly uniform. A later analysis reportedly found fewer N-insertions in an Asian-associated ancestry cluster than the roughly 680-donor mean.

The sample was PBMCs. The origin of this receptor is a man in his forties or fifties in good health and CMV-seronegative.

The CDR3 spells CASSYARGEDTEAFF. DNA of the CDR3: TGTGCCAGCAGCTACGCGCGAGGGGAGGACACTGAAGCTTTCTTT. The chain is built from TRBV21-1 and TRBJ1-1. TRBV21-1 is reported as a pseudogene. The CDR3 spans 15 residues.